The clone carrying this TCR beta chain was detected only once. Its antigen remains unidentified. It was with a sample-barcoded 5' primer and a J-beta primer mix that a second PCR of roughly 7 to 11 cycles was run. One entry per CDR3 protein, called by TCRdb with MiXCR from the 5' RACE reads. The table shows 600,000 to 1,000,000 distinct CDR3 sequences, with around 25% occurring only once. This entry is derived from a study of blood T cells in healthy people across ages. Study-wide results and limits: Aged donors had fewer naive CD4+ cells and lower diversity than long-lived donors.

The same data also went into a second study, on T cells of mothers and their children. This second study notes: Donation came from three healthy Caucasian mothers together with their six children.

The receptor's source is a boy younger than 18 in good health. The sequencing input was blood.

The CDR3 nucleotides are TGTGCCAGCAGTTACAGGGCCCCGGGCCCCTACGAGCAGTACTTC. Translating gives CASSYRAPGPYEQYF. This chain links TRBV6-5 with TRBJ2-7; D is unclear. Germline V gene sequence: CDR1 MNHEY, CDR2 SVGAGI. The CDR3 has 15 amino acids. Trimming took 2 bases from V and 2 from J, leaving 13 bases between them.